The 15 T cell receptor beta chains in this list originate from one sample, sequenced in a study of spatial heterogeneity in lung cancer. This sample's time point: blood at routine non-recurrence follow-up after resection. TCRdb processed the 5' RACE reads anew with MiXCR; each CDR3 protein has one entry. In the table there are about 36,000 distinct CDR3 sequences, 6% to 9.5% of which are singletons. Source: PBMCs, taken at follow-up. These receptor sequences come from a male donor with early-stage non-small cell lung cancer.

This clonotype was counted at least ten times. The genes are TRBV11-2 and TRBJ1-2, with 7 bases identical to TRBD1. The CDR3 has 12 amino acids. V gave up 5 bases and J gave up 13 bases; unmatched junction bases: 10. Germline V CDR1 and CDR2: SGHAT, FQNNGV. The CDR3 is CASSIGTAGITF. The CDR3 DNA follows: TGTGCCAGCAGCATAGGGACAGCGGGTATCACCTTC.

This clonotype showed up many times. V and J are TRBV9 and TRBJ2-3; maybe TRBD2 (5 bases). Trimming removed 4 bases at V and 6 bases at J, with 6 bases between. Germline CDR1 and CDR2: SGDLS and YYNGEE. The CDR3 contains 11 residues. Here the CDR3 reads CASSRGDTQYF. Written as DNA, the CDR3 is TGTGCCAGCAGCCGAGGGGATACGCAGTATTTT.

Ten or more counts support this clonotype. The CDR3 sequence: CASTISTGNTEAFF. The CDR3 DNA is TGTGCCAGCACCATATCGACAGGGAACACTGAAGCTTTCTTT. The chain joins TRBV12-3 or TRBV12-4 to TRBJ1-1, with D tentatively TRBD1 (6 bases). V lost 7 bases to trimming and J lost 1 base, with 13 bases between them. CDR3 length equals 14 residues.

The chain has TRBV7-9 and TRBJ2-7; D is unresolved. V was pared by 3 bases and J by 2 bases, with 11 bases between. CDR1 and CDR2 from the germline V gene are SEHNR and FQNEAQ (reference sequence). The CDR3 sequence is 14 residues long. CDR3 sequence (DNA): TGTGCCAGCAGCTTCGGCTCAACGGCCTACGAGCAGTACTTC. Translated, it gives CASSFGSTAYEQYF.

The table lists this clonotype with many counts. DNA for the CDR3: TGTGCCAGCAGCTTGAACAGCCCAGATACGCAGTATTTT. It translates to CASSLNSPDTQYF. The chain is built from TRBV5-6 and TRBJ2-3; D call uncertain. This CDR3 is built from 13 residues. Germline CDR1 and CDR2: SGHDT and YYEEEE. Trimming removed 1 base from V and 4 bases from J, with 7 bases in between. The full variable domain, completed using reference TRBV5-6 and TRBJ2-3, is DAGVTQSPTHLIKTRGQQVTLRCSPKSGHDTVSWYQQALGQGPQFIFQYYEEEERQRGNFPDRFSGHQFPNYSSELNVNALLLGDSALYLCASSLNSPDTQYFGPGTRLTVL.

This rearrangement joins TRBV7-8 to TRBJ2-3; 10 bases map to TRBD2. The V segment lost 1 base and the J segment 2 bases; nucleotides outside the gene matches: 6. This CDR3 is built from 17 residues. The germline V gene has CDR1 SGHVS and CDR2 FQNEAQ. CDR3 residues: CASSLGAGTSVTDTQYF. As DNA, the CDR3 is TGTGCCAGCAGCTTAGGGGCCGGGACTAGCGTCACAGATACGCAGTATTTT.

This clonotype came up a few times. The chain uses TRBV6-1 and TRBJ1-5; D is unresolved. Germline-derived CDR1 and CDR2 are MNHNS and SASEGT. This CDR3 is 13 amino acids long. With 1 base removed from V and 4 bases from J, the gap between germline ends came to 5 bases. The CDR3: CASSEGRNQPQHF. For the CDR3, the DNA is TGTGCCAGCAGTGAAGGCCGGAATCAGCCCCAGCATTTT.

In this sample, this clonotype turned up a few times. The chain is built from TRBV5-1 and TRBJ1-1; maybe TRBD1 (6 bases). Looked up from germline, CDR1 is SGHRS and CDR2 is YFSETQ. Trimming cost V 2 bases and J 6 bases, with 14 bases left between them. This CDR3 has 14 residues. The chain's CDR3 is CASSLGGYSAEAFF. CDR3 sequence (DNA): TGCGCCAGCAGCTTAGGGGGGTACTCCGCTGAAGCTTTCTTT.

This clonotype came up many times. The DNA for the CDR3 is TGCAGCGTCAATCAACTAGGGGGAATGGGCACAGATACGCAGTATTTT. This translates into CSVNQLGGMGTDTQYF. The chain employs TRBV29-1 and TRBJ2-3, with TRBD1 as a possible D gene (6 bases). Germline assignment: CDR1 SQVTM and CDR2 ANQGSEA. The V gene lost 6 bases and the J gene lost 1 base, with 20 bases spanning the gap. This CDR3 region has 16 residues.

This clonotype was picked up many times. The chain is built from TRBV18 and TRBJ1-4, with no clear D. The V gene lost 3 bases and the J gene lost 2 bases, with 16 bases spanning the gap. Germline CDR1 is KGHSH and CDR2 is LQKENI. CDR3 size: 17 residues. CDR3 in DNA: TGTGCCAGCTCACCCATGGGAGGAGCTAGCACTAATGAAAAACTGTTTTTT. Protein sequence: CASSPMGGASTNEKLFF. The variable domain in full, with the rest retrieved from reference TRBV18 and TRBJ1-4, is NAGVMQNPRHLVRRRGQEARLRCSPMKGHSHVYWYRQLPEEGLKFMVYLQKENIIDESGMPKERFSAEFPKEGPSILRIQQVVRGDSAAYFCASSPMGGASTNEKLFFGSGTQLSVL.

This clonotype has at least ten counts. The rearrangement links TRBV29-1 to TRBJ1-2; D ambiguous. The CDR3 covers 14 residues. Trimming took off 7 bases at V and 8 bases at J, with 23 bases between the two ends. The germline V gene has CDR1 SQVTM and CDR2 ANQGSEA. The CDR3 region has the DNA TGCAGCGCGGGTCCTGCGGGAATCAACGTCGGCTACACCTTC. Its translation: CSAGPAGINVGYTF.

Ten or more counts support this clonotype. CDR3 in amino acids: CSARDREDEQYF. In nucleotides, the CDR3 is TGCAGTGCTAGAGATAGGGAAGACGAGCAGTACTTC. V gene TRBV20-1 combines with J gene TRBJ2-7; unclear D gene. Germline V CDR1 and CDR2: DFQATT, SNEGSKA (reference sequence). The V and J ends lost 0 bases and 5 bases respectively, with 8 bases between them. The CDR3 is 12 amino acids.

This clonotype was detected ten times or more. The chain carries TRBV19 and TRBJ1-5, with D maybe TRBD1 (5 bases). The CDR3 is 15 amino acids. V shed 4 bases and J shed 4 bases, with 14 bases lying between them. Germline V CDR1 and CDR2: LNHDA, SQIVND (reference sequence). CDR3 sequence reads: CASSSSWGGNQPQHF. CDR3 sequence (DNA): TGTGCCAGTAGTAGCTCTTGGGGGGGGAATCAGCCCCAGCATTTT.

This clonotype has ten or more counts. The V and J genes are TRBV9 and TRBJ1-4; 9 nucleotides agree with TRBD1. There are 17 residues in the CDR3. CDR1 is SGDLS, CDR2 YYNGEE, per germline. V trimming: 4 bases; J trimming: 2 bases; junction bases outside the gene matches: 9. The CDR3 coding sequence is TGTGCCAGCAGCCCCTCGGCCGGGACAGGGACTAATGAAAAACTGTTTTTT. Protein sequence: CASSPSAGTGTNEKLFF.

This clonotype was seen many times. The chain is built from TRBV7-7 and TRBJ2-2; D gene uncertain. Germline loops: CDR1 SSHAT, CDR2 FNYEAQ (reference sequence). CDR3 length equals 13 residues. DNA of the CDR3: TGTGCTAGCCAGGACGGCAACACCGGGGAGCTGTTTTTT. Translation: CASQDGNTGELFF.